The sequence of this T cell receptor (beta chain) was determined in a study of beta chain features in type 1 diabetes. Cells sorted by CD45RO/CCR7/CD25/CD127/CD95/CD27 comprised CD4+ naive, central memory, regulatory and stem cell-like memory cells. Each of the sorted populations had a purity greater than 95%. This clone was found a few times. Its antigen is not identified. Whole-study findings and limits: Type 1 diabetes patients had moderately but significantly shorter TCRB CDR3s in all four CD4+ subsets.

Sequenced material consisted of expressed TCRB transcripts (all of the isolated RNA was reverse transcribed). Clones were read by immunoSEQ multiplex PCR, and TCRdb kept only the in-frame ones, dropping some. The data contain about 740,000 clones, around an eighth of them singletons. Sequencing was performed on naive CD4+ T cells from blood. This TCR derives from a man aged 18 to 29 with type 1 diabetes.

CDR3 DNA sequence: TGTGCCATCAGTAGCACAGGGACGGTGAGCACTGAAGCTTTCTTT. This gives the protein CAISSTGTVSTEAFF. V gene TRBV10-3 combines with J gene TRBJ1-1; a possible D gene is TRBD1 (6 bases). The CDR3 contains 15 residues. Looked up from germline, CDR1 is ENHRY and CDR2 is SYGVKD. V lost 5 bases to trimming and J lost 4 bases, with 17 bases between them.